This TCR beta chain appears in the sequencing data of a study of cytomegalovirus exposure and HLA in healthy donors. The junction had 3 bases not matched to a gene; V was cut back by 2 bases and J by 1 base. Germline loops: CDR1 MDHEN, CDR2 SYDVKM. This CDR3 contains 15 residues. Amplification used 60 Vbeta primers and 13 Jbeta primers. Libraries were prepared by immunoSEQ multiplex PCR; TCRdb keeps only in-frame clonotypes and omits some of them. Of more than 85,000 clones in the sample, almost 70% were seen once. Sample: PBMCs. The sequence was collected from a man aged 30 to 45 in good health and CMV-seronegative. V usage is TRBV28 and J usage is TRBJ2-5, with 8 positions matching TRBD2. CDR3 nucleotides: TGTGCCAGCAGTTTAGCGGGGGGCCTCCAAGAGACCCAGTACTTC. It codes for CASSLAGGLQETQYF.